This passage covers 28 T cell receptor beta chains from one sample sequenced in a study of vaccination and CD4 T cells after COVID-19. What these receptors recognize is not known. Treatment indicated: approximately 11-day PBMC culture with coronavirus spike peptide pools or control peptides (ViraFEST assay). Oncomine TCR Beta short-read sequencing was applied to DNA from cultured CD4+ T cells. TCRdb re-called the PCR reads through MiXCR, storing one row per CDR3 protein. The profile shows more than 10,000 distinct CDR3 sequences, roughly 36% of them singletons. The specimen was cultured CD4+ T cells from blood. The receptors were gathered from a human donor with COVID-19.

The CDR3 DNA is TGTGCCAGTAGGGACAATTGGGACACTGAAGCTTTCTTT. It encodes CASRDNWDTEAFF. The chain is built from TRBV19 and TRBJ1-1; TRBD1 might be the D (5 bases). Germline loops: CDR1 LNHDA, CDR2 SQIVND (reference sequence). V lost 6 bases, J lost 3 bases, and 11 bases lay in between. There are 13 residues in the CDR3.

The chain links TRBV11-3 to TRBJ1-6; TRBD1 matches at 8 bases. The CDR3 covers 15 residues. V dropped 5 bases and J dropped 5; count of bases not matched to a gene: 5. The germline CDR1 and CDR2 sequences are SGHNT and YENEEA. In DNA form, the CDR3 reads TGTGCCAGCAGCGCCCGGACAGGGAATAATTCACCCCTCCACTTT. Its translation: CASSARTGNNSPLHF.

This chain links TRBV5-1 with TRBJ2-3, with TRBD2 matching 15 bases. V was pared by 3 bases and J by 9 bases, with 11 bases of the junction left unmatched. Germline-derived CDR1 and CDR2 are SGHRS and YFSETQ. The CDR3 loop spans 17 amino acids. CDR3 amino acids: CASSSLGLAGGTTTQYF. Here the CDR3 DNA reads TGCGCCAGCAGCTCACTGGGACTAGCGGGGGGTACCACCACGCAGTATTTT.

This chain joins TRBV7-2 and TRBJ1-2; no clear D. Per germline, CDR1 SGHTA and CDR2 FQGNSA. Trimming left V 0 bases short and J 4 bases short, with 12 bases between. The CDR3 spans 15 residues. The CDR3 DNA is TGTGCCAGCAGCTTAGCCCGGCGGCAGACCTATGGCTACACCTTC. It encodes CASSLARRQTYGYTF. Full variable domain (rest looked up from reference TRBV7-2 and TRBJ1-2): GAGVSQSPSNKVTEKGKDVELRCDPISGHTALYWYRQSLGQGLEFLIYFQGNSAPDKSGLPSDRFSAERTGGSVSTLTIQRTQQEDSAVYLCASSLARRQTYGYTFGSGTRLTVV.

This clonotype was recorded once. V is TRBV4-2 and J is TRBJ2-3; D possibly matches TRBD1 or TRBD2 (6 bases each). This CDR3 is 15 amino acids long. Germline V gives CDR1 LGHNA, CDR2 YNFKEQ. V was shortened by 5 bases and J by 4 bases, with 16 bases between the two germline ends. The CDR3 DNA is TGTGCCAGCAGCAAAGGGGGGCAGGGAGCAGATACGCAGTATTTT. Residues: CASSKGGQGADTQYF.

This clonotype occurred a few times. V usage is TRBV20-1 and J usage is TRBJ2-4; 7 bases fit TRBD2. Germline trimming cut 1 base from V and 7 bases from J; bases unmatched to any gene: 4. The germline gives CDR1 DFQATT, CDR2 SNEGSKA (reference sequence). The CDR3 runs to 13 residues. CDR3 protein: CSARGQLANIQYF. For the CDR3, the DNA is TGCAGTGCTAGAGGCCAACTAGCGAACATTCAGTACTTC.

A remark on this clonotype: At one boundary the junction diverges from the germline segment, which might be a read error. This chain joins TRBV19 and TRBJ1-1, with unresolved D. The length of the CDR3 is 14 residues. Looked up from germline, CDR1 is LNHDA and CDR2 is SQIVND (reference sequence). The CDR3, as DNA: TGTGCCGGTAGTGGAACAGCCGCGAACACTGAAGCTTTCTTT. Its protein product is CAGSGTAANTEAFF.

This chain uses TRBV27 with TRBJ1-1; 7 nucleotides align to TRBD1. Trimming at V came to 5 bases and at J to 0 bases, leaving 9 bases not matched to a gene. Germline CDR1 reads MNHEY; CDR2 reads SMNVEV (reference sequence). The CDR3 length is 16 residues. In DNA, the CDR3 is TGTGCCAGCAGTCCCCGACAGGGACCCATGAACACTGAAGCTTTCTTT. It yields the protein CASSPRQGPMNTEAFF.

CDR3 region: CASSVSALAGSGEQFF. CDR3 bases: TGTGCCAGCAGCGTATCGGCACTAGCGGGGTCAGGTGAGCAGTTCTTC. The rearrangement links TRBV7-2 to TRBJ2-1, with TRBD2 identical over 10 bases. Trimming cost V 5 bases and J 9 bases; bases outside gene matches: 13. This CDR3 is built from 16 residues. CDR1 and CDR2 from the germline V gene are SGHTA and FQGNSA.

There are a few counts of this clonotype. The chain employs TRBV6-4 and TRBJ1-1; D possibly corresponds to TRBD1 (6 bases). This CDR3 is built from 14 residues. Germline V gene sequence: CDR1 MRHNA, CDR2 SNTAGT. Trimming removed 6 bases from V and 5 bases from J, with 16 bases in between. CDR3 nucleotide sequence: TGTGCCAGCAGCGATGGGCCTACAGGGACTGAAGCTTTCTTT. It codes for CASSDGPTGTEAFF.

The chain couples TRBV11-1 to TRBJ2-7; perhaps TRBD1 as D (5 bases). The CDR3 consists of 12 residues. The germline CDR1 and CDR2 sequences are SGHAT and FQDESV (reference sequence). Trimming took 5 bases from V and 4 from J, leaving 9 bases between them. The CDR3 DNA follows: TGTGCCAGCAGCCCGACAGAATACGAGCAGTACTTC. It encodes CASSPTEYEQYF.

The V call is TRBV20-1, the J call TRBJ2-3; D is undetermined. Per the germline V gene, CDR1 is DFQATT and CDR2 is SNEGSKA (reference sequence). The V gene lost 7 bases and the J gene lost 2 bases, with 13 bases spanning the gap. The CDR3 has 13 residues. The CDR3 sequence: CSVSSSSTDTQYF. The CDR3 bases are TGCAGTGTGTCCAGCTCGTCCACAGATACGCAGTATTTT.

Only a few counts were recorded for this clonotype. The gene calls are TRBV11-3 and TRBJ2-7, with D tentatively TRBD1 (5 bases). V lost 1 base to trimming and J lost 4 bases, with 11 bases between them. The CDR3 sequence is 14 residues long. The germline V gene encodes CDR1 SGHNT and CDR2 YENEEA. CDR3 sequence reads: CASSLGPGSYEQYF. The CDR3 DNA reads TGTGCCAGCAGCTTAGGGCCAGGGTCTTACGAGCAGTACTTC. Complete variable domain (other parts from reference TRBV11-3 and TRBJ2-7): EAGVVQSPRYKIIEKKQPVAFWCNPISGHNTLYWYLQNLGQGPELLIRYENEEAVDDSQLPKDRFSAERLKGVDSTLKIQPAELGDSAVYLCASSLGPGSYEQYFGPGTRLTVT.

There are a few counts of this clonotype. The chain combines TRBV20-1 with TRBJ2-7; 9 bases align to TRBD2. Trimming at V came to 4 bases and at J to 4 bases, leaving 8 bases not matched to a gene. Per the germline V gene, CDR1 is DFQATT and CDR2 is SNEGSKA (reference sequence). The CDR3 is made up of 14 amino acids. The CDR3 bases are TGCAGTGCTAAGTCGGGACTAGCCGTGTACGAGCAGTACTTC. It specifies CSAKSGLAVYEQYF.

By sample fraction, this clonotype is medium-sized. The rearrangement links TRBV20-1 to TRBJ1-2; perhaps TRBD1 as D (5 bases). V dropped 3 bases and J dropped 2 bases, with 13 bases sitting between them. The CDR3 covers 14 residues. Per germline, CDR1 DFQATT and CDR2 SNEGSKA (reference sequence). CDR3 protein: CSASGSRGNYGYTF. As DNA, the CDR3 is TGCAGTGCTAGTGGGTCTCGGGGGAACTATGGCTACACCTTC.

The chain uses TRBV9 and TRBJ2-6; D gene uncertain. Germline lookup yields CDR1 SGDLS and CDR2 YYNGEE. The CDR3 has 18 residues. V shed 4 bases and J shed 0 bases, with 17 bases lying between them. The CDR3 sequence: CASSPRPSVSSGANVLTF. CDR3 nucleotide sequence: TGTGCCAGCAGCCCACGACCATCCGTGAGCTCTGGGGCCAACGTCCTGACTTTC.

The chain joins TRBV20-1 to TRBJ1-2; 7 bases are shared with TRBD1. The CDR3 loop spans 14 amino acids. Germline loops: CDR1 DFQATT, CDR2 SNEGSKA (reference sequence). The V segment lost 6 bases and the J segment 4 bases; nucleotides outside the gene matches: 11. The CDR3 loop reads CSAPDREGLYGYTF. The CDR3 DNA is TGCAGTGCACCCGACAGGGAAGGTCTCTATGGCTACACCTTC.

The genes are TRBV19 and TRBJ2-7; possibly TRBD2 for D (5 bases). Germline assignment: CDR1 LNHDA and CDR2 SQIVND (reference sequence). This CDR3 spans 11 amino acids. The ends were cut back, 5 bases at V and 4 bases at J, with 6 bases in the middle. Here the CDR3 DNA reads TGTGCCAGTAGTCGGGGTTACGAGCAGTACTTC. This codes for CASSRGYEQYF. The entire variable domain, with the rest obtained from reference TRBV19 and TRBJ2-7, is as follows: DGGITQSPKYLFRKEGQNVTLSCEQNLNHDAMYWYRQDPGQGLRLIYYSQIVNDFQKGDIAEGYSVSREKKESFPLTVTSAQKNPTAFYLCASSRGYEQYFGPGTRLTVT.

This chain uses TRBV2 with TRBJ2-2; 7 bases are a match to TRBD2. The junction had 1 base not matched to a gene; V was cut back by 2 bases and J by 1 base. The CDR3 is made up of 15 amino acids. CDR1 and CDR2 (germline): SNHLY, FYNNEI. The CDR3 region has the DNA TGTGCCAGCAGTGAACAGCGGGGGAACACCGGGGAGCTGTTTTTT. Translated: CASSEQRGNTGELFF. The entire variable domain, with the rest obtained from reference TRBV2 and TRBJ2-2, is as follows: EPEVTQTPSHQVTQMGQEVILRCVPISNHLYFYWYRQILGQKVEFLVSFYNNEISEKSEIFDDQFSVERPDGSNFTLKIRSTKLEDSAMYFCASSEQRGNTGELFFGEGSRLTVL.

This sequence joins TRBV20-1 and TRBJ1-1, with D perhaps matching TRBD1 (5 bases). V lost 7 bases and J lost 5, with 20 bases in between. The germline V gene encodes CDR1 DFQATT and CDR2 SNEGSKA (reference sequence). The CDR3 runs 14 residues. CDR3 loop: CSERRGASGTEAFF. As DNA, the CDR3 is TGCAGTGAAAGGAGGGGCGCGAGCGGAACTGAAGCTTTCTTT.

This clonotype was detected a few times. The rearrangement joins TRBV20-1 to TRBJ1-2; 7 nucleotides line up with TRBD1. The CDR3 is made up of 14 amino acids. CDR1 and CDR2 (germline): DFQATT, SNEGSKA (reference sequence). V gave up 3 bases and J gave up 6 bases; unmatched junction bases: 10. CDR3 residues: CSASKGQVIDGYTF. The CDR3 DNA follows: TGCAGTGCTAGCAAAGGACAGGTGATCGATGGCTACACCTTC.

This rearrangement joins TRBV28 to TRBJ2-2, with 11 positions matching TRBD1. The CDR3 length is 14 residues. Germline V gene sequence: CDR1 MDHEN, CDR2 SYDVKM. The ends lost 11 bases at V and 8 bases at J; junction bases unmatched: 10. This CDR3 reads CAGQDRGRSGELFF. Here the CDR3 DNA reads TGTGCCGGACAGGACAGGGGGCGATCTGGGGAGCTGTTTTTT.

This clonotype has a handful of counts. The chain recombines TRBV19 with TRBJ1-1, with 7 nucleotides matching TRBD1. CDR1 is LNHDA, CDR2 SQIVND, per germline (reference sequence). The J segment lost 2 bases and the V segment lost 7 bases, leaving 7 bases of the junction unmatched. This CDR3 is built from 14 residues. The CDR3 here is CASTLGGGNTEAFF. CDR3 coding DNA: TGTGCCAGTACCTTGGGAGGGGGCAACACTGAAGCTTTCTTT.

A few counts support this clonotype. The chain employs TRBV6-1 and TRBJ1-2; D may be TRBD1 (5 bases). The CDR3 is made up of 14 amino acids. V lost 6 bases, J lost 5 bases, and 16 bases lay in between. The germline CDR1 and CDR2 sequences are MNHNS and SASEGT. CDR3 sequence (DNA): TGTGCCAGCAGGGCGGAACCGGAGGGGTATGGCTACACCTTC. Protein sequence: CASRAEPEGYGYTF.

This chain joins TRBV5-4 and TRBJ2-1, with TRBD2 matching 8 bases. V lost 2 bases, J lost 3 bases, and 4 bases stayed unmatched. Germline loops: CDR1 SGHNT, CDR2 YYREEE (reference sequence). This CDR3 is 15 amino acids long. The CDR3 DNA sequence: TGTGCCAGCAGCTTAGGCGGGGGGAACTACAATGAGCAGTTCTTC. Protein: CASSLGGGNYNEQFF.

In this sample, this clonotype turned up a few times. The chain recombines TRBV6-1 with TRBJ1-6; TRBD1 matches at 9 bases. The CDR3 is 13 residues long. Germline V gives CDR1 MNHNS, CDR2 SASEGT. The J segment lost 7 bases and the V segment lost 8 bases, leaving 3 bases of the junction unmatched. The CDR3 sequence is CASRDRDNSPLHF. CDR3 DNA sequence: TGTGCCAGCCGGGACAGGGACAATTCACCCCTCCACTTT.

The chain's CDR3 is CASSISAANYGYTF. DNA for the CDR3: TGTGCCAGTAGTATATCGGCGGCTAACTATGGCTACACCTTC. The gene calls are TRBV19 and TRBJ1-2; D is uncertain. Trimming shortened V by 2 bases and J by 0 bases, and 7 bases separated the two germline ends. Germline V gene lookup returns CDR1 LNHDA and CDR2 SQIVND (reference sequence). CDR3 length: 14 residues.

The chain joins TRBV14 to TRBJ2-7, with 9 bases aligning to TRBD1. The germline gives CDR1 SGHDN, CDR2 FVKESK. The CDR3 extends over 16 amino acids. Trimming took 4 bases from V and 2 from J; bases not matched to a gene: 9. The CDR3 coding sequence is TGTGCCAGCAGCCCCAAACGACAGGGGGGCGCCTACGAGCAGTACTTC. Protein: CASSPKRQGGAYEQYF.